The rows below give T cell receptor beta chains drawn from one sample of a study of shared T cell receptors in the human thymus. Clones were read by immunoSEQ multiplex PCR, and TCRdb kept only the in-frame ones, dropping some. The sample holds almost 550,000 clones, approximately 80% seen once. The sample also formed part of further work on human thymus T cells.

The specimen sequenced was thymocytes. The receptors stem from a boy less than two years old with a congenital heart defect. Both conserved end residues are part of each CDR3. The D gene is left open where the match is weak. Clone size is shown for a subset of rows, as once, few, many or a class of expanded clone.

DNA: TGTGCCAGCAGCTTAGTACGGTGGCGGGAGGGCCGGGGAGATACGCAGTATTTT; CDR3: CASSLVRWREGRGDTQYF; V: TRBV7-9; size: .; J: TRBJ2-3; D: TRBD2
DNA: TGCGCCAGCAGCCTATCGTCCGGGACTAGCGGGAGTTGGTACCGGGCAGATACGCAGTATTTT; CDR3: CASSLSSGTSGSWYRADTQYF; V: TRBV5-1; size: .; J: TRBJ2-3; D: TRBD2
DNA: TGTGCCAGCAGCCTTTCCGGACTAGCGGGAGTAGAGACCGGGGAGCTGTTTTTT; CDR3: CASSLSGLAGVETGELFF; V: TRBV11-2; size: .; J: TRBJ2-2; D: TRBD2
DNA: TGTGCCAGCAGCGCTCACAGACCACGACTAGCGGAAGAGTACAATGAGCAGTTCTTC; CDR3: CASSAHRPRLAEEYNEQFF; V: TRBV6-4; size: .; J: TRBJ2-1; D: TRBD2
DNA: TGTGCCAGCATGAGGGGGCCGACTAGCGGGAGGGTGGGTAGCACAGATACGCAGTATTTT; CDR3: CASMRGPTSGRVGSTDTQYF; V: TRBV28; size: once; J: TRBJ2-3; D: TRBD2
DNA: TGTGCCAGCAGCCCGAGACGGGATACGTGGCAGCACAATGAGCAGTTCTTC; CDR3: CASSPRRDTWQHNEQFF; V: TRBV5-6; size: .; J: TRBJ2-1; D: .
DNA: TGTGCAGCAGGAACAGGTAGAGAGACCCAGTACTTC; CDR3: CAAGTGRETQYF; V: TRBV7-9; size: .; J: TRBJ2-5; D: .
DNA: TGTGCCAGCTCTATAGAAACTAGCACAGATACGCAGTATTTT; CDR3: CASSIETSTDTQYF; V: TRBV18; size: .; J: TRBJ2-3; D: .
DNA: TGTGCCTGGAGTCCCCAGGCGGGGGGCTATGGCTACACCTTC; CDR3: CAWSPQAGGYGYTF; V: TRBV30; size: .; J: TRBJ1-2; D: .
DNA: TGTGCCAGCAGCCCCCTGACTAGCGGACCCTACGAGCAGTACTTC; CDR3: CASSPLTSGPYEQYF; V: TRBV7-9; size: .; J: TRBJ2-7; D: TRBD2
DNA: TGTGCCAGCAGCGTAGAGCGGTCCAGGGGAGATACGCAGTATTTT; CDR3: CASSVERSRGDTQYF; V: TRBV5-6; size: .; J: TRBJ2-3; D: .
DNA: TGTGCCAGCAGCTTCGTCGGCGGGAGGGCGATGGGGATCACAGATACGCAGTATTTT; CDR3: CASSFVGGRAMGITDTQYF; V: TRBV5-6; size: .; J: TRBJ2-3; D: TRBD2
DNA: TGCGCCAGCAGCCTTCTACGACAGAACACTGAAGCTTTCTTT; CDR3: CASSLLRQNTEAFF; V: TRBV5-1; size: .; J: TRBJ1-1; D: .
DNA: TGTGCCACCAGCAGAGATCGGCAGGGGGACTACAATGAGCAGTTCTTC; CDR3: CATSRDRQGDYNEQFF; V: TRBV15; size: .; J: TRBJ2-1; D: TRBD1
DNA: TGTGCCAGCAGCCAAGACCTAACTAGCGGGAGAACCAATGAGCAGTTCTTC; CDR3: CASSQDLTSGRTNEQFF; V: TRBV4-2; size: .; J: TRBJ2-1; D: TRBD2
DNA: TGCAGCGTTGAACCCGCCCTTAGCGGGGCTTACAATGAGCAGTTCTTC; CDR3: CSVEPALSGAYNEQFF; V: TRBV29-1; size: .; J: TRBJ2-1; D: TRBD2
DNA: TGTGCCAGCCCGCCAGGGGTGAACACTGAAGCTTTCTTT; CDR3: CASPPGVNTEAFF; V: TRBV9; size: .; J: TRBJ1-1; D: .
DNA: TGTGCCACCAAACTCAGGGGGGTTATGAACACTGAAGCTTTCTTT; CDR3: CATKLRGVMNTEAFF; V: TRBV6-5; size: .; J: TRBJ1-1; D: TRBD1
DNA: TGTGCCAGCAGTGGGGAGCGAGGCAATCAGCCCCAGCATTTT; CDR3: CASSGERGNQPQHF; V: TRBV6-5; size: .; J: TRBJ1-5; D: .
DNA: TGTGCCAGCAGCAAATGGGTCGGGAGCTCCTACAATGAGCAGTTCTTC; CDR3: CASSKWVGSSYNEQFF; V: TRBV21-1; size: .; J: TRBJ2-1; D: .
DNA: TGTGCCAGCAGTGAACAGGGCGGACAAAACATTCAGTACTTC; CDR3: CASSEQGGQNIQYF; V: TRBV6-4; size: .; J: TRBJ2-4; D: .
DNA: TGCAGCGTTGTGGTCGGGGGAGTAGGTTTCGGTGAGCAGTTCTTC; CDR3: CSVVVGGVGFGEQFF; V: TRBV29-1; size: .; J: TRBJ2-1; D: .
DNA: TGTGCCAGCGACAGAAGGAACACCGGGGAGCTGTTTTTT; CDR3: CASDRRNTGELFF; V: TRBV28; size: .; J: TRBJ2-2; D: .
DNA: TGTGCCAGCCTAAGACAGGGGTCCTACGAGCAGTACTTC; CDR3: CASLRQGSYEQYF; V: TRBV2; size: .; J: TRBJ2-7; D: TRBD1
DNA: TGTGCCAGCAGTTACACTGCGCGGCTAGCGGACGGTTGTGGCACAGATACGCAGTATTTT; CDR3: CASSYTARLADGCGTDTQYF; V: TRBV6-8; size: .; J: TRBJ2-3; D: TRBD2
DNA: TGTGCCAGCAGCCGGACTAGCGGGAGGGCGGATAGCACAGATACGCAGTATTTT; CDR3: CASSRTSGRADSTDTQYF; V: TRBV2; size: .; J: TRBJ2-3; D: TRBD2
DNA: TGTGCCAGTAGTGCTGGACAGGAGGATCAGCCCCAGCATTTT; CDR3: CASSAGQEDQPQHF; V: TRBV19; size: .; J: TRBJ1-5; D: TRBD1
DNA: TGTGCCAGCAGTTGGATCGGAACGGCAAGAGGCCCCTACGAGCAGTACTTC; CDR3: CASSWIGTARGPYEQYF; V: TRBV27; size: .; J: TRBJ2-7; D: .
DNA: TGTGCCAGCAGCTTAGCCGGTGACTACGAGCAGTACTTC; CDR3: CASSLAGDYEQYF; V: TRBV7-2; size: .; J: TRBJ2-7; D: .
DNA: TGTGCCAGCAGCTTCACAGGGAAGGACTCTGGAAACACCATATATTTT; CDR3: CASSFTGKDSGNTIYF; V: TRBV13; size: .; J: TRBJ1-3; D: .
DNA: TGCGCCAGCAGCGCGGAGGGCTACGAGCAGTACTTC; CDR3: CASSAEGYEQYF; V: TRBV5-1; size: .; J: TRBJ2-7; D: .
DNA: TGTGCCAGCACCCCCGGGGGTGATACGCAGTATTTT; CDR3: CASTPGGDTQYF; V: TRBV6-5; size: .; J: TRBJ2-3; D: .
DNA: TGTGCCAGTAGTATAGATCCTGGCGCGCGGGGACTCCGATGCGCCTACAATGAGCAGTTCTTC; CDR3: CASSIDPGARGLRCAYNEQFF; V: TRBV19; size: .; J: TRBJ2-1; D: .
DNA: TGTGCCAGCAGCTTACGGGCTAGCGGGTTTCACGAGCAGTACTTC; CDR3: CASSLRASGFHEQYF; V: TRBV7-8; size: .; J: TRBJ2-7; D: TRBD2
DNA: TGTGCCAGCAGGTCCCGGGACAGGGGGCGAAACACTGAAGCTTTCTTT; CDR3: CASRSRDRGRNTEAFF; V: TRBV27; size: .; J: TRBJ1-1; D: TRBD1
DNA: TGTGCCAGCAGTGGGACTTTCCCCTTGGAGACCCAGTACTTC; CDR3: CASSGTFPLETQYF; V: TRBV28; size: .; J: TRBJ2-5; D: .
DNA: TGCGCCAGCAGCCAAGAACCCCAGAATCCCTACGAGCAGTACTTC; CDR3: CASSQEPQNPYEQYF; V: TRBV4-1; size: .; J: TRBJ2-7; D: .
DNA: TGTGCCAGCAGGCCGGGACAGGCGACCATGAACACTGAAGCTTTCTTT; CDR3: CASRPGQATMNTEAFF; V: TRBV2; size: few; J: TRBJ1-1; D: TRBD1
DNA: TGTGCCAGCAGTGGGACTAGCGGGAACCCTTACAATGAGCAGTTCTTC; CDR3: CASSGTSGNPYNEQFF; V: TRBV6-1; size: .; J: TRBJ2-1; D: TRBD2
DNA: TGTGCCAGCAGCGCGAAGGACAGGGCCTCCTACAATGAGCAGTTCTTC; CDR3: CASSAKDRASYNEQFF; V: TRBV9; size: few; J: TRBJ2-1; D: TRBD1
DNA: TGTGCCTGGAGTGTGAGGCGCATGGGCTATGGCTACACCTTC; CDR3: CAWSVRRMGYGYTF; V: TRBV30; size: .; J: TRBJ1-2; D: .
DNA: TGCGCCAGCAGCTTGGCCTACGCGGCGACTAATGAAAAACTGTTTTTT; CDR3: CASSLAYAATNEKLFF; V: TRBV5-1; size: .; J: TRBJ1-4; D: .
DNA: TGCAGTGCCCCAGGGGGAGAGACCCAGTACTTC; CDR3: CSAPGGETQYF; V: TRBV20-1; size: .; J: TRBJ2-5; D: TRBD1
DNA: TGTGCCAGCAGCTTAGCGGGAGGGGCCACAGATACGCAGTATTTT; CDR3: CASSLAGGATDTQYF; V: TRBV6-5; size: .; J: TRBJ2-3; D: TRBD2
DNA: TGTGCCAGCAGCTTGGCTAGCGGGAGGGCCACCGGGGAGCTGTTTTTT; CDR3: CASSLASGRATGELFF; V: TRBV5-4; size: .; J: TRBJ2-2; D: TRBD2
DNA: TGTGCCAGCAGTCCCCGCGGGGACAATGAGCAGTTCTTC; CDR3: CASSPRGDNEQFF; V: TRBV27; size: .; J: TRBJ2-1; D: .
DNA: TGTGCCAGTTATAACGAGGGTATCACTGAAGCTTTCTTT; CDR3: CASYNEGITEAFF; V: TRBV19; size: .; J: TRBJ1-1; D: .
DNA: TGCGCCAGCAGCCAGGCTACTAGGTTTTGTGAGCAGTTCTTC; CDR3: CASSQATRFCEQFF; V: TRBV4-1; size: few; J: TRBJ2-1; D: .
DNA: TGTGCCAGCAGCACCGGGGTTCAAGAGGGTCAGCCCCAGCATTTT; CDR3: CASSTGVQEGQPQHF; V: TRBV5-6; size: .; J: TRBJ1-5; D: .
DNA: TGCGCCAGCAGCCAAGAATCTGGGGACAGGGAACCTTATGGCTACACCTTC; CDR3: CASSQESGDREPYGYTF; V: TRBV4-3; size: .; J: TRBJ1-2; D: TRBD1
DNA: TGTGCCAGCAGTGATCCGCCTAGCGGGTCCAGGAATGAGCAGTTCTTC; CDR3: CASSDPPSGSRNEQFF; V: TRBV2; size: .; J: TRBJ2-1; D: TRBD2
DNA: TGTGCCACCAAACCGGGACTCCTGAGCTCTGGAAACACCATATATTTT; CDR3: CATKPGLLSSGNTIYF; V: TRBV2; size: .; J: TRBJ1-3; D: .
DNA: TGTGCCATCAGTGGGTACAGGCACTACGAGCAGTACTTC; CDR3: CAISGYRHYEQYF; V: TRBV10-3; size: .; J: TRBJ2-7; D: .
DNA: TGTGCCAGCAGTTCGGGACAGGGCCGGACTGAAGCTTTCTTT; CDR3: CASSSGQGRTEAFF; V: TRBV27; size: .; J: TRBJ1-1; D: TRBD1
DNA: TGTGCCAGCAGCTTGGGGACTAGCGGGATAGACCCCTTCAATGAGCAGTTCTTC; CDR3: CASSLGTSGIDPFNEQFF; V: TRBV5-6; size: .; J: TRBJ2-1; D: TRBD2
DNA: TGTGCCAGCAGCTTACAGGGGGCGCCGGGTAATACGCACGAGCAGTACTTC; CDR3: CASSLQGAPGNTHEQYF; V: TRBV7-6; size: .; J: TRBJ2-7; D: TRBD1
DNA: TGTGCCAGCAGCTTCGGGACAGGGGGCGCGTACGAGCAGTACTTC; CDR3: CASSFGTGGAYEQYF; V: TRBV5-4; size: .; J: TRBJ2-7; D: TRBD1
DNA: TGCAGCGTCGGAACCCAGACCCGACAGGGGGTCCCCGAGCAGTACTTC; CDR3: CSVGTQTRQGVPEQYF; V: TRBV29-1; size: few; J: TRBJ2-7; D: TRBD1
DNA: TGTGCCAGCAGTCCGACAGGGGCGGGCAATCAGCCCCAGCATTTT; CDR3: CASSPTGAGNQPQHF; V: TRBV27; size: .; J: TRBJ1-5; D: TRBD1